Sequencing of this TCR beta chain was carried out in a study of breast tumors, draining lymph nodes, adjacent tissues (dated by TCRdb to the mid-2010s). Broadly, across the study: TCR beta repertoires were compared across tumor, adjacent nontumor tissue and axillary lymph nodes obtained from breast cancer patients. The study aimed to assess the relationships and possible T-cell exchange between tumor, surrounding tissue and draining lymph node repertoires in human breast cancer.

Data came from an Illumina HiSeq 2000. TCR beta chain libraries were generated by multiplex PCR amplification. High-throughput sequencing was used to analyze the amplified TCR beta chain products. The public reads were run again by TCRdb, first through fastp at Q25 and then through MiXCR, and only productive beta chains were kept. Entries are consolidated by CDR3 protein sequence, retaining the most common genes and DNA. This sample comprises under 85,000 distinct CDR3 sequences, roughly a fifth of them detected only once. The ten largest account for around 2.4% of the sample. CDR1 and CDR2, looked up from the germline V gene, are SGDLS and YYNGEE. Deletion took 7 bases off V and 4 bases off J, with a span of 15 bases between the germline ends. Its CDR3 holds 14 amino acids, cysteine through phenylalanine. The retained sequence is limited to the CDR3, 42 bases, with the frame set at the first base.

On the study overall, not on this receptor specifically: The conclusion that tumor T cells originate in lymph nodes was presented as consistent with a hypothesis rather than as directly demonstrated. T-cell repertoire diversity in tumors was found to be lower than in lymph nodes but higher than in nontumor tissue, and preferential V and J gene usage was observed. The data were considered consistent with the idea that most tumor T cells come from the lymph node and then expand in tumor tissue. Tumor and nontumor tissue repertoires were found to be significantly more similar in luminal-like than in basal-like breast cancer.

This clonotype was detected many times. Its antigen target is currently unknown. Base qualities are not provided; no much larger clone lies one nucleotide away. Lymph node samples came from the axillary draining lymph nodes of breast cancer patients. Sequencing was done on a sample of axillary lymph node tissue. The clonotype was recovered from a female donor with breast cancer. Some clones in this sample may be carry-over from other donors' samples. The chain joins TRBV9 to TRBJ2-1; the best D guess is TRBD2, with 5 bases matching. The CDR3 region: CASAPTGNYNEQFF. The nucleotides read TGTGCCAGCGCGCCGACGGGGAATTACAATGAGCAGTTCTTC. The full variable domain, with segments outside the CDR3 supplied by the reference TRBV9 and TRBJ2-1 proteins, appears as DSGVTQTPKHLITATGQRVTLRCSPRSGDLSVYWYQQSLDQGLQFLIQYYNGEERAKGNILERFSAQQFPDLHSELNLSSLELGDSALYFCASAPTGNYNEQFFGPGTRLTVL.